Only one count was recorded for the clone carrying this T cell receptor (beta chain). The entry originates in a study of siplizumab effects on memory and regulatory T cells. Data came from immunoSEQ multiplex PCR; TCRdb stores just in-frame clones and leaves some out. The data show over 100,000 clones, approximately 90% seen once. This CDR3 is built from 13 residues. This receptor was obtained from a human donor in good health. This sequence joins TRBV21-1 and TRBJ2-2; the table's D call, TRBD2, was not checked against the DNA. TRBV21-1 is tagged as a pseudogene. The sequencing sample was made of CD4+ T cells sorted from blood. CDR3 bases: TGTGCCAGCAGCAAAGAGGAGGCCGGGGAGCTGTTTTTT. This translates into CASSKEEAGELFF.